Listed below are T cell receptor beta chains from one sample, sequenced in a study of early T cells in non-severe SARS-CoV-2 infection. Each CDR3 protein gets one entry after TCRdb re-called the 5' RACE reads with MiXCR. The top ten hold 17% of the sample, which has 55,000 to 65,000 distinct CDR3 sequences, 8% to 9.5% seen once. What was sequenced was whole blood. The receptors come from an adult who was a healthcare worker with PCR-confirmed SARS-CoV-2 infection or an uninfected control (not recorded which). Both conserved end residues are part of each CDR3. Fields, in order: clone size, V gene, CDR3 protein. Where a row states a size, it is once, few, many or the class of an expanded clone; other rows omit it.

clone size: few; V gene: TRBV5-1; CDR3 protein: CASSPGETQYF
clone size: many; V gene: TRBV5-1; CDR3 protein: CASSRGGSEHYEQFF
clone size: many; V gene: TRBV19; CDR3 protein: CASSEDPHKQYF
clone size: many; V gene: TRBV6-2/TRBV6-3; CDR3 protein: CASSSRDSLYNEQFF
clone size: many; V gene: TRBV7-9; CDR3 protein: CASSLLGTHLYPGELFF
clone size: few; V gene: TRBV4-3; CDR3 protein: CASSQDRDRGNSPLHF
clone size: many; V gene: TRBV7-9; CDR3 protein: CASSPQTGNEAFF
clone size: once; V gene: TRBV7-8; CDR3 protein: CTSSLVLEQYF
clone size: many; V gene: TRBV20-1; CDR3 protein: CSARDGGIGTDTQYF
clone size: -; V gene: TRBV20-1; CDR3 protein: CSARAIKAHFTEAFF
clone size: -; V gene: TRBV20-1; CDR3 protein: CSAPVPGTGTDTQYF
clone size: many; V gene: TRBV20-1; CDR3 protein: CSARPPGTSSMGQFF
clone size: many; V gene: TRBV18; CDR3 protein: CASSPRQGFGGEQFF
clone size: -; V gene: TRBV7-3; CDR3 protein: CASSLGLGWTQYF
clone size: many; V gene: TRBV28; CDR3 protein: CASIVSGRAFNEQYF
clone size: few; V gene: TRBV4-2; CDR3 protein: CASSQTSGRSREQFF
clone size: few; V gene: TRBV4-3; CDR3 protein: CASSRDRVNTGELFF
clone size: many; V gene: TRBV6-2/TRBV6-3; CDR3 protein: CASSYGTGIYNHGYTF
clone size: -; V gene: TRBV7-6; CDR3 protein: CASSLGGTGEETQYF
clone size: many; V gene: TRBV5-6; CDR3 protein: CASSLLGTGRNSPLHF
clone size: many; V gene: TRBV11-2; CDR3 protein: CASSLEGGAGQQYF
clone size: few; V gene: TRBV6-5; CDR3 protein: CASIKQGYTEAFF
clone size: many; V gene: TRBV30; CDR3 protein: CAWRGAGTNGDYTF
clone size: -; V gene: TRBV29-1; CDR3 protein: CSVPGGGKGDTQYF
clone size: few; V gene: TRBV7-9; CDR3 protein: CASQPGHGNEQFF
clone size: -; V gene: TRBV11-2; CDR3 protein: CASSLVSRGETQYF
clone size: -; V gene: TRBV5-1; CDR3 protein: CASRVQGGDYEQYF
clone size: few; V gene: TRBV7-2; CDR3 protein: CASTMGPINNEQFF
clone size: -; V gene: TRBV20-1; CDR3 protein: CSARLTRGEQYF
clone size: -; V gene: TRBV20-1; CDR3 protein: CSAHIPSGLYNEQFF
clone size: many; V gene: TRBV12-3/TRBV12-4; CDR3 protein: CASSLTGRDEQFF
clone size: many; V gene: TRBV6-2/TRBV6-3; CDR3 protein: CASSSQGNQPQHF
clone size: many; V gene: TRBV4-1; CDR3 protein: CASSLGLGAYEQYF
clone size: medium-sized; V gene: TRBV7-6; CDR3 protein: CASSLGAGFNQPQHF
clone size: many; V gene: TRBV28; CDR3 protein: CASSYPWGMTSYEQYF
clone size: many; V gene: TRBV6-6; CDR3 protein: CASSSSDRGNYGYTF
clone size: -; V gene: TRBV11-2; CDR3 protein: CASSLGEQFF
clone size: -; V gene: TRBV18; CDR3 protein: CASSPWGPVGEKQYEQYF
clone size: many; V gene: TRBV5-6; CDR3 protein: CASSFLRGYTF
clone size: few; V gene: TRBV5-1; CDR3 protein: CASSQGPYNEQFF
clone size: many; V gene: TRBV24-1; CDR3 protein: CATSDQTGGIKNEQFF
clone size: few; V gene: TRBV12-3/TRBV12-4; CDR3 protein: CASSIAGAPHEQFF
clone size: -; V gene: TRBV28; CDR3 protein: CASSLSGVNNEQFF
clone size: many; V gene: TRBV19; CDR3 protein: CASSSGDANQPQHF
clone size: few; V gene: TRBV6-2/TRBV6-3; CDR3 protein: CASSLSVRNEQFF
clone size: -; V gene: TRBV10-3; CDR3 protein: CAIKGDFQETQYF
clone size: few; V gene: TRBV20-1; CDR3 protein: CSARDLGQGHEQYF
clone size: -; V gene: TRBV19; CDR3 protein: CASSIQDAGYEQYF
clone size: few; V gene: TRBV18; CDR3 protein: CASSPQVGTEAFF
clone size: many; V gene: TRBV5-1; CDR3 protein: CASSLEGGANVLTF
clone size: many; V gene: TRBV6-5; CDR3 protein: CASSPASGPYNEQFF
clone size: few; V gene: TRBV19; CDR3 protein: CASSMQGSTEQYF
clone size: many; V gene: TRBV6-2/TRBV6-3; CDR3 protein: CASRPGQGAGYTF
clone size: few; V gene: TRBV20-1; CDR3 protein: CSASLAGLYEQYF
clone size: few; V gene: TRBV20-1; CDR3 protein: CSARDLAGIRPEQYF
clone size: many; V gene: TRBV7-6; CDR3 protein: CASSLTPGRPGTEAFF
clone size: medium-sized; V gene: TRBV7-9; CDR3 protein: CASSVITTANYGYTF
clone size: few; V gene: TRBV7-2; CDR3 protein: CASSPPSGRGYEQFF
clone size: few; V gene: TRBV5-1; CDR3 protein: CASNGGMNTEAFF